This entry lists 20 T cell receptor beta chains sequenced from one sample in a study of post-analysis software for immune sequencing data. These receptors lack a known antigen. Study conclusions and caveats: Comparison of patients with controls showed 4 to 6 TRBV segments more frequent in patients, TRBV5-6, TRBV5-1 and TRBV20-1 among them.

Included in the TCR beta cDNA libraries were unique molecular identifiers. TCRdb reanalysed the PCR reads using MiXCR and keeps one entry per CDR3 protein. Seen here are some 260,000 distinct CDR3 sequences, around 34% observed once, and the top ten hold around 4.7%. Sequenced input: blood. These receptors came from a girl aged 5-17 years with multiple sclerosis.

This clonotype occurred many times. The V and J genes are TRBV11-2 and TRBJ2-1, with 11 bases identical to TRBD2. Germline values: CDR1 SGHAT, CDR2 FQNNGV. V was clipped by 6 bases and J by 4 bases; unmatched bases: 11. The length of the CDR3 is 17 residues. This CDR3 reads CASSRGFSGGGYNEQFF. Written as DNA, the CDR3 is TGTGCCAGCAGTCGGGGGTTTAGCGGGGGGGGGTACAATGAGCAGTTCTTC.

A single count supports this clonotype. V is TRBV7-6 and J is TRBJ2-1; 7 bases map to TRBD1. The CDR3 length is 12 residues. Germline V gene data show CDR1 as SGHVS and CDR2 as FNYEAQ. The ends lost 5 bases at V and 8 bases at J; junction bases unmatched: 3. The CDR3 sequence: CASSRQGDEQFF. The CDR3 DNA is TGTGCCAGCAGCCGACAGGGCGATGAGCAGTTCTTC.

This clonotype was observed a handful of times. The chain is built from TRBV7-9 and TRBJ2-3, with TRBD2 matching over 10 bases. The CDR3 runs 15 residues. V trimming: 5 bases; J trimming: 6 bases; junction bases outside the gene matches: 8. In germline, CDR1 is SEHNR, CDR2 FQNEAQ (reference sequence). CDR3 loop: CASSAKRGGLDTQYF. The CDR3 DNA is TGTGCCAGCAGCGCGAAGCGGGGGGGCCTTGATACGCAGTATTTT.

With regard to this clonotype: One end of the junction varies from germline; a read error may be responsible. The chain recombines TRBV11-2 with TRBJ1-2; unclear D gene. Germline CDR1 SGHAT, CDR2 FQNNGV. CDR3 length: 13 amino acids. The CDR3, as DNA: TGTGCCAGCAGCTTAGATAACACCTATGGCTGCACCTTC. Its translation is CASSLDNTYGCTF.

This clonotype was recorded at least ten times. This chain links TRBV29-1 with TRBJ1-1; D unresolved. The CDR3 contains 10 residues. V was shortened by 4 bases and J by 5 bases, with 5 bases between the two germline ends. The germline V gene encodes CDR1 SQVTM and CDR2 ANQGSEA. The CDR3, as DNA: TGCAGCGTTGGGGAAACTGAAGCTTTCTTT. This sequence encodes CSVGETEAFF.

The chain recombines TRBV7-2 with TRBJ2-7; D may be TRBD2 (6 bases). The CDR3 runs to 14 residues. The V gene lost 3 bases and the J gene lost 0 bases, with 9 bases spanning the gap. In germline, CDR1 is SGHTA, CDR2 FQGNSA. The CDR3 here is CASSFGGGSYEQYF. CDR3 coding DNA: TGTGCCAGCAGCTTTGGGGGAGGCTCCTACGAGCAGTACTTC.

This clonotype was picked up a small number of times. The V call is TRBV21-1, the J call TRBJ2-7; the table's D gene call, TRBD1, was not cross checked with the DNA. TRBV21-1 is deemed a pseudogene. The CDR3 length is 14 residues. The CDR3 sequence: CASSKGAGCSEQYF. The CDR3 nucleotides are TGTGCCAGCAGCAAGGGGGCGGGGTGTAGCGAGCAGTACTTC.

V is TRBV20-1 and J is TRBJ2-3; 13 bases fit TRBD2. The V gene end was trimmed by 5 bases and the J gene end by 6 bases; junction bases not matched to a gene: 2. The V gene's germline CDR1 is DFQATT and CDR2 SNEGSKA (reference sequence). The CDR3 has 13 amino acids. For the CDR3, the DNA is TGCAGTGCTGGGACTAGCGGGGCGGATACGCAGTATTTT. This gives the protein CSAGTSGADTQYF.

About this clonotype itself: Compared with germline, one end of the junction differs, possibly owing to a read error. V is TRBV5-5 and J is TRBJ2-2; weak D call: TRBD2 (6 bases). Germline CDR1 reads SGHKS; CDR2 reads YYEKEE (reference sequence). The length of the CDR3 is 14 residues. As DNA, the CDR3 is TGTGCCAGCAGCGACCGGACGAACACCGGGGGGCTGTTTTTT. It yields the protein CASSDRTNTGGLFF.

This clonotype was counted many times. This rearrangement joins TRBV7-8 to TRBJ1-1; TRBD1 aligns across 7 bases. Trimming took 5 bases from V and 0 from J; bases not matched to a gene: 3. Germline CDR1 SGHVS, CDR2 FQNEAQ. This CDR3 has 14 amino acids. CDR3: CASSQGQMNTEAFF. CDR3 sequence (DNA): TGTGCCAGCAGCCAGGGACAGATGAACACTGAAGCTTTCTTT.

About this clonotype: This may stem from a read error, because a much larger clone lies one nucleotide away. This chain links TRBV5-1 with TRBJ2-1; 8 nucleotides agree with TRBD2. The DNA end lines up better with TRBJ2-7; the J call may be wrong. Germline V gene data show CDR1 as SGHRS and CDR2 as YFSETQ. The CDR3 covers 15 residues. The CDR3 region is CASSPTSDSYNEQYF. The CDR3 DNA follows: TGCGCCAGCAGCCCGACTAGCGACTCCTACAATGAGCAGTACTTC.

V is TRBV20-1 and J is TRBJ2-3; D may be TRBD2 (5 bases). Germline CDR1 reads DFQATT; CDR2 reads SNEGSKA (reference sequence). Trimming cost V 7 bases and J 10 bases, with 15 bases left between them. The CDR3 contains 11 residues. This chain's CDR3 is CSGKLSGAQYF. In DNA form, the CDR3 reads TGCAGTGGGAAGCTGAGCGGTGCGCAGTATTTT.

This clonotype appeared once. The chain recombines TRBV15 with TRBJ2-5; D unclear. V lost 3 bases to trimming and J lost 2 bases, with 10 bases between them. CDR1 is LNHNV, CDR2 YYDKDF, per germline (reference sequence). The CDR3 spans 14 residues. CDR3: CATSSADKQETQYF. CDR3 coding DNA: TGTGCCACCAGCAGCGCAGACAAACAAGAGACCCAGTACTTC.

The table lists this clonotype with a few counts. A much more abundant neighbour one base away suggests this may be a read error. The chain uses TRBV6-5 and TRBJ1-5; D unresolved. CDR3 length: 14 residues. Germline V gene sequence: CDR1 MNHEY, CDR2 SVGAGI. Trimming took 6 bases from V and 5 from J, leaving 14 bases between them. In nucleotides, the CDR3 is TGTGCCAGCAGGGGCCGGGGAGGCGATCAGCCCCAGCATTTT. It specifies CASRGRGGDQPQHF.

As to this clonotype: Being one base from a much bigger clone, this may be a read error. CDR3 amino acids: CASSTRRDGFNYNEQYF. CDR3 bases: TGTGCCAGCAGCACTCGCCGGGACGGATTCAACTACAATGAGCAGTACTTC. This sequence joins TRBV7-6 and TRBJ2-5; either TRBD1 or TRBD2 may supply D (5 bases each). CDR3 length equals 17 residues. The germline CDR1 and CDR2 sequences are SGHVS and FNYEAQ. Trimming removed 5 bases at V and 11 bases at J, with 30 bases between.

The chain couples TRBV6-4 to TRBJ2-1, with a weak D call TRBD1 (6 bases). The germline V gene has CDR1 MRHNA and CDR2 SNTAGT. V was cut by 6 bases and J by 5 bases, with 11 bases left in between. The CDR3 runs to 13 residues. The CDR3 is CASRGTPNNEQFF. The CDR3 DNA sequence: TGTGCCAGCAGGGGGACACCCAACAATGAGCAGTTCTTC.

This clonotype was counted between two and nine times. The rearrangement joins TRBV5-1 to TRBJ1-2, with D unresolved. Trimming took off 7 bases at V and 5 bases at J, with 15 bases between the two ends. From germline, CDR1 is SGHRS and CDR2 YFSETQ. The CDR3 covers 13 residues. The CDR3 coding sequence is TGCGCCAGCGGCGAGGACCTGGTTTATGGCTACACCTTC. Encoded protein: CASGEDLVYGYTF. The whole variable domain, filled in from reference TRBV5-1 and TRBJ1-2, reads KAGVTQTPRYLIKTRGQQVTLSCSPISGHRSVSWYQQTPGQGLQFLFEYFSETQRNKGNFPGRFSGRQFSNSRSEMNVSTLELGDSALYLCASGEDLVYGYTFGSGTRLTVV.

CDR3 in DNA: TGTGCCAGCAGCTCCGGGACTAGCACTAGGGGTGAGACCCAGTACTTC. Protein sequence: CASSSGTSTRGETQYF. This rearrangement joins TRBV12-3 or TRBV12-4 to TRBJ2-5; 9 nucleotides align to TRBD2. V was clipped by 6 bases and J by 5 bases; unmatched bases: 13. The CDR3 is 16 residues long.

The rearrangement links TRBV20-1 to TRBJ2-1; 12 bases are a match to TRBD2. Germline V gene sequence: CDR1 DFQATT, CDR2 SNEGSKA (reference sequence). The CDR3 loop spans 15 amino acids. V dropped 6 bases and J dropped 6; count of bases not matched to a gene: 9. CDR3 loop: CSATSGLAGSNEQFF. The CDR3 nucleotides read TGCAGTGCCACGTCCGGACTAGCGGGATCCAATGAGCAGTTCTTC.

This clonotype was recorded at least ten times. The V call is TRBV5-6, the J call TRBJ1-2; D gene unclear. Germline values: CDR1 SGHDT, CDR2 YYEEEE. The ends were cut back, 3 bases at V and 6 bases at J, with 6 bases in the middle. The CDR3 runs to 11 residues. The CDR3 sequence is CASSWEHGYTF. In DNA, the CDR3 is TGTGCCAGCAGCTGGGAACATGGCTACACCTTC. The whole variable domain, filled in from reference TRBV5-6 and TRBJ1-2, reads DAGVTQSPTHLIKTRGQQVTLRCSPKSGHDTVSWYQQALGQGPQFIFQYYEEEERQRGNFPDRFSGHQFPNYSSELNVNALLLGDSALYLCASSWEHGYTFGSGTRLTVV.